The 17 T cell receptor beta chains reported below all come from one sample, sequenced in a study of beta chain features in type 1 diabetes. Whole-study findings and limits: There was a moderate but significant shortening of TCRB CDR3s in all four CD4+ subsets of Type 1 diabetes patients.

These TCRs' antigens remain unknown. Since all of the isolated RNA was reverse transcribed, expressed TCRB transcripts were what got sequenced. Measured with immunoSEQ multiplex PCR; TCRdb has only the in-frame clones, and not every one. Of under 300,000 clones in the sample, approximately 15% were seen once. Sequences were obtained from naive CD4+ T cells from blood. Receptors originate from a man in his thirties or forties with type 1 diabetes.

The CDR3 here is CAISEPPGQGSPLHF. In DNA, the CDR3 is TGTGCCATCAGTGAGCCCCCTGGACAGGGGTCACCCCTCCACTTT. The gene calls are TRBV10-3 and TRBJ1-6; 9 nucleotides line up with TRBD1. J lost 10 bases, V lost 2 bases, and 6 bases had no gene match. This CDR3 contains 15 residues. Germline CDR1 is ENHRY and CDR2 is SYGVKD.

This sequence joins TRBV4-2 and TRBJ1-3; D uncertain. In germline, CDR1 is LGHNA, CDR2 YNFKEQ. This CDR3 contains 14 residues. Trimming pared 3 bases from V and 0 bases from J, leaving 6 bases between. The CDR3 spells CASSQESSGNTIYF. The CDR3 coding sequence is TGTGCCAGCAGCCAGGAGAGCTCTGGAAACACCATATATTTT.

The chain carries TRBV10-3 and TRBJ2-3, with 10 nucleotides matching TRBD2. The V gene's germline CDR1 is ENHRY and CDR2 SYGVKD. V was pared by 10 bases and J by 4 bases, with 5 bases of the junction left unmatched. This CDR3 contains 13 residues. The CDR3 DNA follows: TGTGCCACTGCCCTAGCGGGGGCAGATACGCAGTATTTT. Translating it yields CATALAGADTQYF.

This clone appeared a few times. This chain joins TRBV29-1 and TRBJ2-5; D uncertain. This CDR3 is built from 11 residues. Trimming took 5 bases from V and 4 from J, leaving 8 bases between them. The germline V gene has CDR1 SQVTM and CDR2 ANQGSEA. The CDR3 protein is CSVLQIETQYF. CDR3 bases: TGCAGCGTTTTACAGATAGAGACCCAGTACTTC.

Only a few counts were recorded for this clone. The CDR3, as DNA: TGTGCCAGCAGTGCAAATGACAGGGGCTATGGCTACACCTTC. Translating gives CASSANDRGYGYTF. The genes are TRBV6-1 and TRBJ1-2; TRBD1 aligns across 8 bases. The CDR3 runs 14 residues. Germline V gives CDR1 MNHNS, CDR2 SASEGT. Trimming cost V 4 bases and J 4 bases; bases outside gene matches: 5.

CDR3 in DNA: TGCGCCAGCAACCTCGGGGGACAGTCCTACAATGAGCAGTTCTTC. It codes for CASNLGGQSYNEQFF. The chain links TRBV5-1 to TRBJ2-1, with D possibly TRBD1 on 7 matching bases. The CDR3 is made up of 15 amino acids. CDR1 SGHRS and CDR2 YFSETQ come from the germline V gene. V was shortened by 6 bases and J by 1 base, with 14 bases between the two germline ends.

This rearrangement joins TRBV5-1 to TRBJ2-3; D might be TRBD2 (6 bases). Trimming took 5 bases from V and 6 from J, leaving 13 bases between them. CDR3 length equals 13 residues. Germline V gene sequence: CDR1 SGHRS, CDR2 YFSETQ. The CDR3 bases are TGCGCCAGCAGTAATGGCGGAGGGGATACGCAGTATTTT. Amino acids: CASSNGGGDTQYF.

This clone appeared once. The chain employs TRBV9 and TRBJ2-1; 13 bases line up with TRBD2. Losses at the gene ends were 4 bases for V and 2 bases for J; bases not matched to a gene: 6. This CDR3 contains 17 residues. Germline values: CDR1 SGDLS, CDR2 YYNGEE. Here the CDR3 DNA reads TGTGCCAGCAGCACAAGGACTAGCGGGAGACCCTACAATGAGCAGTTCTTC. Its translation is CASSTRTSGRPYNEQFF. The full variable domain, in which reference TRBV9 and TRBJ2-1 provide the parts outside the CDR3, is DSGVTQTPKHLITATGQRVTLRCSPRSGDLSVYWYQQSLDQGLQFLIQYYNGEERAKGNILERFSAQQFPDLHSELNLSSLELGDSALYFCASSTRTSGRPYNEQFFGPGTRLTVL.

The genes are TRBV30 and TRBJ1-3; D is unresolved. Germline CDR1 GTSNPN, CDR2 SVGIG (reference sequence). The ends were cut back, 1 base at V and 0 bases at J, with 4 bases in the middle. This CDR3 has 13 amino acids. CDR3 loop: CAWSADSGNTIYF. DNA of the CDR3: TGTGCCTGGAGTGCAGACTCTGGAAACACCATATATTTT.

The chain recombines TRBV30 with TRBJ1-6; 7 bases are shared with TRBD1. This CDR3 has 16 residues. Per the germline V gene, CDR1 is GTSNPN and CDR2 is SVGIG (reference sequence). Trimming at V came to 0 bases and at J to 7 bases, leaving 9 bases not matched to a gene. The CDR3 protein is CAWSVRGTGVNSPLHF. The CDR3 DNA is TGTGCCTGGAGTGTACGGGGAACAGGGGTAAATTCACCCCTCCACTTT.

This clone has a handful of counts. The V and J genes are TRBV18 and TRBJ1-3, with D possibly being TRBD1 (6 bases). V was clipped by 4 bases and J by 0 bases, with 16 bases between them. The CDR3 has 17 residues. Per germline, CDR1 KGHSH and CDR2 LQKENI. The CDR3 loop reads CASSLVSDSFSGNTIYF. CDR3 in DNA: TGTGCCAGCTCACTTGTCTCGGACAGCTTCTCTGGAAACACCATATATTTT. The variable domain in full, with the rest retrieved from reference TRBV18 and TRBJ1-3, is NAGVMQNPRHLVRRRGQEARLRCSPMKGHSHVYWYRQLPEEGLKFMVYLQKENIIDESGMPKERFSAEFPKEGPSILRIQQVVRGDSAAYFCASSLVSDSFSGNTIYFGEGSWLTVV.

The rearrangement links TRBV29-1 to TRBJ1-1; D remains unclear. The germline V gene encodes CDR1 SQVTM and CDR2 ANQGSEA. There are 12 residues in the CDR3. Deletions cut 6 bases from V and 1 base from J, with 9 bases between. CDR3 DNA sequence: TGCAGCGTAAGCAGGTCGAACACTGAAGCTTTCTTT. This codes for CSVSRSNTEAFF.

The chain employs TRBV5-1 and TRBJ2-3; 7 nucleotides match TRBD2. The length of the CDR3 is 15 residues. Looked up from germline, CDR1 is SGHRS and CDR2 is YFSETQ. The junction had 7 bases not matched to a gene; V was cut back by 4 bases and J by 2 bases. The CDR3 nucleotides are TGCGCCAGCAGCACCCTAGCGGATAACACAGATACGCAGTATTTT. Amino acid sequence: CASSTLADNTDTQYF.

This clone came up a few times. CDR3 in DNA: TGCGCCAGCAGCCAGACCGGGGGGGCCGGCTACAATGAGCAGTTCTTC. Protein: CASSQTGGAGYNEQFF. The rearrangement joins TRBV4-1 to TRBJ2-1; the match to TRBD2 covers 8 bases. The CDR3 covers 16 residues. CDR1 and CDR2 from the germline V gene are MGHRA and YSYEKL. J lost 3 bases, V lost 3 bases, and 7 bases had no gene match.

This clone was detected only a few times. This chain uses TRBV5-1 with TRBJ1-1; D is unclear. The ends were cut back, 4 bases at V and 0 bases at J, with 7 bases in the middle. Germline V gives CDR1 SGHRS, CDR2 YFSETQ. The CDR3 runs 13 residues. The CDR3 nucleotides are TGCGCCAGCAGCAAAACAGTGAACACTGAAGCTTTCTTT. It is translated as CASSKTVNTEAFF.

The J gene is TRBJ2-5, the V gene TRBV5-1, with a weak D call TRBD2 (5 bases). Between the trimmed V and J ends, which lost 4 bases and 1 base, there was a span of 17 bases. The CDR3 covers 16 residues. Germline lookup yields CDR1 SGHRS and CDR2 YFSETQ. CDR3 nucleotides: TGCGCCAGCAGCCCCTACTCTAGCCCACCCCAAGAGACCCAGTACTTC. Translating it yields CASSPYSSPPQETQYF.

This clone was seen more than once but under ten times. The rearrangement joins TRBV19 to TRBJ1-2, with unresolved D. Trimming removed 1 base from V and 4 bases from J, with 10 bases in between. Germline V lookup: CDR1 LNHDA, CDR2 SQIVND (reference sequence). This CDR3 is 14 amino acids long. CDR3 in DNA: TGTGCCAGTAGTATAGGTGGCCAGTTCTATGGCTACACCTTC. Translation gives CASSIGGQFYGYTF.